This T cell receptor beta chain was retrieved from a study of T cell repertoires in cytomegalovirus infection. A remark on this clonotype: The antigen remains undetermined.

MiXCR was run by TCRdb on the reads, yielding one entry per CDR3 protein. The sample comprises 200,000 or so distinct CDR3 sequences, roughly a fifth of which are singletons, and around 3.1% rests with the top ten. Notes on the study in general: It was HLA-C-restricted CMV-specific TCR beta clonotypes that dominated the response ex vivo.

Germline V gene data show CDR1 as SGHAT and CDR2 as FQNNGV. The junction had 7 bases not matched to a gene; V was cut back by 6 bases and J by 0 bases. CDR3 length equals 16 residues. Sequencing input: PBMCs. This chain uses TRBV11-2 with TRBJ2-3; 9 nucleotides agree with TRBD1. The sequence was collected from a human donor in good health (CMV status not recorded). Some clones in this sample may be carry-over from other donors' samples. CDR3 DNA: TGTGCCAGCAGGCGAACAGGGGGCAGGAGCACAGATACGCAGTATTTT. Protein sequence: CASRRTGGRSTDTQYF. The variable domain in full, with the rest retrieved from reference TRBV11-2 and TRBJ2-3, is EAGVAQSPRYKIIEKRQSVAFWCNPISGHATLYWYQQILGQGPKLLIQFQNNGVVDDSQLPKDRFSAERLKGVDSTLKIQPAKLEDSAVYLCASRRTGGRSTDTQYFGPGTRLTVL.